This TCR beta chain comes out of a study of blood T cell repertoires in COVID-19. Study-level information: T cells, B-cell-depleted T cells, or PBMCs supplied cDNA or gDNA.

Germline assignment: CDR1 SGDLS and CDR2 YYNGEE. The CDR3 contains 14 residues. V lost 0 bases and J lost 9; bases outside the gene matches: 6. Repertoires were generated with immunoSEQ multiplex PCR, while TCRdb's copy carries only in-frame clones and drops some. The sample records roughly 230,000 clones, 90% being singletons. In this sample, this clone turned up once. The J gene is TRBJ2-1, the V gene TRBV9, with 7 bases aligning to TRBD2. Sequenced input: peripheral blood. This TCR came from a woman aged 60 to 75 with COVID-19, enrolled during active disease. The CDR3 coding sequence is TGTGCCAGCAGCGTAGCAATGACTAGCATTGAGCAGTTCTTC. Residues: CASSVAMTSIEQFF.